The 19 T cell receptor beta chains below were found in one sample sequenced in a study of T-cell reconstitution after alpha-beta-depleted transplantation in children. A TCRbeta library incorporating unique molecular identifiers was prepared. TCRdb re-called the PCR reads through MiXCR, storing one row per CDR3 protein. In the table there are fewer than 500,000 distinct CDR3 sequences, around two fifths of which are singletons. The specimen comprised PBMCs, sampled before TCRalphabeta/CD19-depleted stem cell transplant. The receptor set was obtained from a girl under 10 years old with aplastic anemia, due to receive a stem cell transplant.

This sequence joins TRBV29-1 and TRBJ2-4; D is ambiguous. Germline loops: CDR1 SQVTM, CDR2 ANQGSEA. V lost 5 bases and J 5 bases, leaving 4 bases between the germline ends. This CDR3 spans 10 amino acids. CDR3 region: CSVKENIQYF. The CDR3 bases are TGCAGCGTTAAGGAAAACATTCAGTACTTC.

The chain couples TRBV29-1 to TRBJ2-5; weak D call: TRBD2 (6 bases). The CDR3 is made up of 15 amino acids. Per germline, CDR1 SQVTM and CDR2 ANQGSEA. With 4 bases removed from V and 2 bases from J, the gap between germline ends came to 17 bases. The CDR3 nucleotides are TGCAGCGTTGGAAACTCGGGACTCCTACAAGAGACCCAGTACTTC. It encodes CSVGNSGLLQETQYF. Using reference TRBV29-1 and TRBJ2-5 for the parts outside the CDR3, the full variable domain is SAVISQKPSRDICQRGTSLTIQCQVDSQVTMMFWYRQQPGQSLTLIATANQGSEATYESGFVIDKFPISRPNLTFSTLTVSNMSPEDSSIYLCSVGNSGLLQETQYFGPGTRLLVL.

This clonotype occurred a few times. The chain joins TRBV2 to TRBJ1-2; perhaps TRBD1 as D (5 bases). Germline values: CDR1 SNHLY, CDR2 FYNNEI. The CDR3 spans 15 residues. The ends were cut back, 7 bases at V and 0 bases at J, with 15 bases in the middle. The CDR3 reads CASNRGRVANYGYTF. The CDR3, as DNA: TGTGCCAGCAACCGGGGGAGGGTAGCTAACTATGGCTACACCTTC.

The chain uses TRBV15 and TRBJ2-7, with 7 bases matching TRBD1. Germline CDR1 and CDR2: LNHNV and YYDKDF (reference sequence). Trimming took 1 base from V and 2 from J; bases not matched to a gene: 5. CDR3 length equals 15 residues. The CDR3 here is CATSRARTGAYEQYF. In DNA, the CDR3 is TGTGCCACCAGCAGAGCCAGGACAGGAGCCTACGAGCAGTACTTC.

The chain joins TRBV5-5 to TRBJ2-5; no firm D call. The germline V gene encodes CDR1 SGHKS and CDR2 YYEKEE (reference sequence). Trimming took 3 bases from V and 1 from J, leaving 7 bases between them. The CDR3 spans 13 residues. CDR3 in DNA: TGTGCCAGCAGCTGGGCGTCCCAAGAGACCCAGTACTTC. It specifies CASSWASQETQYF.

This clonotype was seen many times. CDR3: CASSSGQGHSGANVLTF. CDR3 in DNA: TGTGCCAGCAGCTCCGGACAGGGCCACTCTGGGGCCAACGTCCTGACTTTC. The chain combines TRBV7-2 with TRBJ2-6; 8 bases match TRBD1. The germline V gene has CDR1 SGHTA and CDR2 FQGNSA. The V gene end was trimmed by 4 bases and the J gene end by 0 bases; junction bases not matched to a gene: 5. This CDR3 region has 17 residues.

About this clonotype: The junction and the germline gene differ at one end; a read error may be behind it. The rearrangement links TRBV28 to TRBJ1-2; 9 bases agree with TRBD1. This CDR3 has 15 amino acids. CDR1 is MDHEN, CDR2 SYDVKM, per germline. CDR3 region: CASSFLDRGYYGYPF. The CDR3 DNA reads as TGTGCCAGCAGTTTTCTGGACAGGGGCTACTATGGCTACCCCTTC.

This clonotype was seen a few times. The chain couples TRBV18 to TRBJ2-1; D might be TRBD1 or TRBD2, each matching 5 bases. The CDR3 spans 13 residues. The germline gives CDR1 KGHSH, CDR2 LQKENI. With 3 bases removed from V and 8 bases from J, the gap between germline ends came to 11 bases. CDR3 residues: CASSPGRGYEQFF. The CDR3 DNA follows: TGTGCCAGCTCACCGGGACGAGGATATGAGCAGTTCTTC. Complete variable domain (other parts from reference TRBV18 and TRBJ2-1): NAGVMQNPRHLVRRRGQEARLRCSPMKGHSHVYWYRQLPEEGLKFMVYLQKENIIDESGMPKERFSAEFPKEGPSILRIQQVVRGDSAAYFCASSPGRGYEQFFGPGTRLTVL.

This rearrangement joins TRBV7-9 to TRBJ1-2; D might be TRBD1 (6 bases). The CDR3 runs 14 residues. V lost 5 bases, J lost 8 bases, and 18 bases lay in between. In germline, CDR1 is SEHNR, CDR2 FQNEAQ (reference sequence). The CDR3 bases are TGTGCCAGCAGCCCACAGGGAGTAAGGGAGGGCTACACCTTC. Encoded protein: CASSPQGVREGYTF.

The genes are TRBV5-1 and TRBJ2-1; D remains ambiguous. The CDR3 is 17 residues long. Germline CDR1 is SGHRS and CDR2 is YFSETQ. Trimming stripped 0 bases from V and 0 bases from J, with 13 bases between. CDR3 bases: TGCGCCAGCAGCTTGGATGGCAGGCCTAGCTCCTACAATGAGCAGTTCTTC. Encoded protein: CASSLDGRPSSYNEQFF. The whole variable domain, remainder taken from reference TRBV5-1 and TRBJ2-1, is KAGVTQTPRYLIKTRGQQVTLSCSPISGHRSVSWYQQTPGQGLQFLFEYFSETQRNKGNFPGRFSGRQFSNSRSEMNVSTLELGDSALYLCASSLDGRPSSYNEQFFGPGTRLTVL.

This clonotype has more than one count but fewer than ten. This chain connects TRBV29-1 to TRBJ1-2, with D tentatively TRBD1 (5 bases). CDR3 size: 18 residues. Trimming removed 6 bases at V and 3 bases at J, with 29 bases between. Germline CDR1 and CDR2: SQVTM and ANQGSEA. CDR3 DNA sequence: TGCAGCGTCAACCCAACTATTTTAATAGGGGACTATGACTATGGCTACACCTTC. It specifies CSVNPTILIGDYDYGYTF.

J is TRBJ2-1 and V is TRBV5-4; 9 bases match TRBD2. The CDR3 contains 18 residues. Germline V gene lookup returns CDR1 SGHNT and CDR2 YYREEE (reference sequence). Losses at the gene ends were 0 bases for V and 1 base for J; bases not matched to a gene: 8. The CDR3 sequence: CASSLGTSALGSYNEQFF. CDR3 coding DNA: TGTGCCAGCAGCTTGGGGACTAGCGCCCTGGGGTCCTACAATGAGCAGTTCTTC.

This clonotype was observed at least ten times. V gene TRBV20-1 combines with J gene TRBJ2-7; TRBD2 matches at 13 bases. Germline CDR1 and CDR2: DFQATT and SNEGSKA (reference sequence). The CDR3 has 13 residues. V dropped 5 bases and J dropped 6; count of bases not matched to a gene: 4. The CDR3 coding sequence is TGCAGTGCTCGGACTAGCGGGAGAACCGAGCAGTACTTC. It encodes CSARTSGRTEQYF.

There are many counts of this clonotype. The rearrangement links TRBV20-1 to TRBJ2-3, with unresolved D. Germline V lookup: CDR1 DFQATT, CDR2 SNEGSKA (reference sequence). This CDR3 contains 14 residues. V was pared by 3 bases and J by 1 base, with 11 bases between. CDR3 nucleotide sequence: TGCAGTGCTAGTTTGCAGAGCCGCACAGATACGCAGTATTTT. Translation gives CSASLQSRTDTQYF.

This clonotype was found a few times. The V and J genes are TRBV6-2 or TRBV6-3 and TRBJ1-6, with no clear D. Germline values: CDR1 MNHEY, CDR2 SVGEGT. The CDR3 has 14 residues. V was shortened by 4 bases and J by 7 bases, with 11 bases between the two germline ends. CDR3 bases: TGTGCCAGCAGTTCCCGGCAGGTGAATTCACCCCTCCACTTT. It specifies CASSSRQVNSPLHF.

Only a few counts were recorded for this clonotype. The J gene is TRBJ1-1, the V gene TRBV30; maybe TRBD1 (6 bases). Trimming took 3 bases from V and 4 from J, leaving 9 bases between them. The germline gives CDR1 GTSNPN, CDR2 SVGIG (reference sequence). This CDR3 spans 12 amino acids. The CDR3 DNA follows: TGTGCCTGGAGCGGACAGTTCACTGAAGCTTTCTTT. Protein sequence: CAWSGQFTEAFF.

DNA for the CDR3: TGTGCCAGCATGCGAGGGGGCGGATACGAGCAGTACTTC. Its protein is CASMRGGGYEQYF. The chain employs TRBV6-1 and TRBJ2-7; 7 bases match TRBD1. The ends lost 7 bases at V and 4 bases at J; junction bases unmatched: 7. CDR1 is MNHNS, CDR2 SASEGT, per germline. CDR3 length: 13 residues.

The chain links TRBV29-1 to TRBJ2-5, with 7 bases aligning to TRBD1. The CDR3 is 15 residues long. V lost 0 bases and J lost 3; bases outside the gene matches: 7. Germline CDR1 is SQVTM and CDR2 is ANQGSEA. The CDR3 here is CSVEDLMGTEETQYF. DNA for the CDR3: TGCAGCGTTGAAGATCTTATGGGGACAGAAGAGACCCAGTACTTC.

The chain couples TRBV5-1 to TRBJ2-2, with D perhaps matching TRBD2 (5 bases). Germline values: CDR1 SGHRS, CDR2 YFSETQ. With 7 bases removed from V and 0 bases from J, the gap between germline ends came to 16 bases. CDR3 length equals 16 residues. CDR3 loop: CASRDMEATNTGELFF. DNA for the CDR3: TGCGCCAGCCGGGATATGGAGGCGACGAACACCGGGGAGCTGTTTTTT.